The clone carrying this T cell receptor (beta chain) was recorded only once. Its antigen is currently unknown. Participants comprised healthy donors of bone marrow. This record belongs to a study of cytomegalovirus exposure and HLA in healthy donors. Points from the study as a whole: Reported performance of the classifier showed diagnosis of cytomegalovirus status with high specificity and sensitivity. Reported findings show TCR beta sequences accurately forecast HLA-A and HLA-B alleles in most subjects.

Researchers ran the PCR with 60 Vbeta and 13 Jbeta primers. Libraries were prepared by immunoSEQ multiplex PCR; TCRdb keeps only in-frame clonotypes and omits some of them. Of under 250,000 clones in the sample, roughly 87% were seen once. The TCR was taken from a man aged 40-55 years in good health and CMV-seropositive. Sequenced material: PBMCs.

This chain's CDR3 is CASSQGPGLAGVSTGELFF. As DNA, the CDR3 is TGTGCCAGCAGCCAAGGACCGGGACTAGCGGGAGTCTCCACCGGGGAGCTGTTTTTT. J is TRBJ2-2 and V is TRBV4-2; 14 nucleotides line up with TRBD2. With 1 base clipped from V and 4 bases from J, the junction kept 8 bases outside the gene matches. This CDR3 comprises 19 residues. In germline, CDR1 is LGHNA, CDR2 YNFKEQ.